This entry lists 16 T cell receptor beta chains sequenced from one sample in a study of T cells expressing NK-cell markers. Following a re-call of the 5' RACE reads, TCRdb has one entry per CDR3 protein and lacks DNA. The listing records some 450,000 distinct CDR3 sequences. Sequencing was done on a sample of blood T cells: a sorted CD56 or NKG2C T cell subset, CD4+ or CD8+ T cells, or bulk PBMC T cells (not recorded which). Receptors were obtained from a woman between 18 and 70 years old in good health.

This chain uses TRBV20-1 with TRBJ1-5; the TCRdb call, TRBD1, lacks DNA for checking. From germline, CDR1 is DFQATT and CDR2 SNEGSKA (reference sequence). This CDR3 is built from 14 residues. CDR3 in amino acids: CSAILGGSNQPQHF.

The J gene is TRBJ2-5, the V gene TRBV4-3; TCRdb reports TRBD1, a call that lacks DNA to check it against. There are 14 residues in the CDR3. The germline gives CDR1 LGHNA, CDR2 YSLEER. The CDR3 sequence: CASSTGRGEETQYF.

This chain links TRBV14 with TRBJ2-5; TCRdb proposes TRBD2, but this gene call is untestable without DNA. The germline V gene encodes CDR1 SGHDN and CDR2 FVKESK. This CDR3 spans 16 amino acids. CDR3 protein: CASSPVTSGFGETQYF.

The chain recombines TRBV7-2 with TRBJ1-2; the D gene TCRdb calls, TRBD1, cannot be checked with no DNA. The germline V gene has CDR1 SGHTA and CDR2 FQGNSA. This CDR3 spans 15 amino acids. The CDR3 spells CASSMDGTVYYGYTF.

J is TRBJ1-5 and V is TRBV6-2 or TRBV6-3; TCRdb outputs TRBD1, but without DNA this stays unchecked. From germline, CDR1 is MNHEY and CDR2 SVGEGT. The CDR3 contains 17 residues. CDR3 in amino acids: CASSYGGGALGNQPQHF.

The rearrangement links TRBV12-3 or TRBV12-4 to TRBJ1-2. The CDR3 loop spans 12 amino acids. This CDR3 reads CASSLGVYGYTF.

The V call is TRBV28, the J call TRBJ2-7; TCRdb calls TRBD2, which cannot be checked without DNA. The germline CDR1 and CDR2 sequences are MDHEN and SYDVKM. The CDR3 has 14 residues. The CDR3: CASTRGGTFYEQYF.

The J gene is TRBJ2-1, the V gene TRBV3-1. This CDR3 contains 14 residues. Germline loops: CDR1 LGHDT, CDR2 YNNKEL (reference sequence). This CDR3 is CASSLPPSYNEQFF.

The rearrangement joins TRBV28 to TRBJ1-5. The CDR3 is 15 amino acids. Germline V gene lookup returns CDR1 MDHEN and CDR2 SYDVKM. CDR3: CASSPAHYSNQPQHF.

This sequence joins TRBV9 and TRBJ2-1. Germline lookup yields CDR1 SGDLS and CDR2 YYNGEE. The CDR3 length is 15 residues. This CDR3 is CASSDTESSYNEQFF.

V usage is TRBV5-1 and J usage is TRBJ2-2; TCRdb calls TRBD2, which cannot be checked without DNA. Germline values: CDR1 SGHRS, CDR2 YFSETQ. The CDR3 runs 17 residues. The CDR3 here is CASRGSSGRANTGELFF.

The CDR3 is CSVDGGTPNEQFF. The V call is TRBV29-1, the J call TRBJ2-1; TCRdb selects TRBD1, and the lack of DNA leaves this call unchecked. Germline assignment: CDR1 SQVTM and CDR2 ANQGSEA. There are 13 residues in the CDR3.

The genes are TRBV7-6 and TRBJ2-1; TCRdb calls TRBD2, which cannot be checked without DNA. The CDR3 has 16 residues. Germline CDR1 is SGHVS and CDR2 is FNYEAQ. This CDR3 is CASSSRLAGTMNEQFF.

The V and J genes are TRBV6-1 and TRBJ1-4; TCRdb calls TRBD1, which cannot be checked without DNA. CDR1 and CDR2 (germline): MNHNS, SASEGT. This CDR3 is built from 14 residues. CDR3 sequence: CASREGGTNEKLFF.

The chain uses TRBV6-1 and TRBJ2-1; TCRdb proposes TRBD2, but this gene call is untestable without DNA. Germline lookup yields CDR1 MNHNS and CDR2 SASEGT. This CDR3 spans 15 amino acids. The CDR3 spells CASGGGVSGRGEQFF.

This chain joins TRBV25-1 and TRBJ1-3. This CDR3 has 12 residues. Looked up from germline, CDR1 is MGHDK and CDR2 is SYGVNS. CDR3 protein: CASSVGGNTIYF.